What follows describes a single T cell receptor (beta chain). The antigen remains unidentified. TCRdb processed the 5' RACE reads anew with MiXCR; each CDR3 protein has one entry. This sample has about 320,000 distinct CDR3 sequences, with 3.5% to 4.5% found just once. The entry originates in a study of T cells after yellow fever vaccination. The study's findings and limits: The booster saw the reappearance of most primary-vaccination clones (nearly 98% CD4, 88% CD8).

V was clipped by 5 bases and J by 5 bases, with 12 bases between them. The CDR3 loop spans 13 amino acids. CDR1 and CDR2 from the germline V gene are LNHNV and YYDKDF (reference sequence). Sequencing used PBMCs, obtained 15 days after the yellow fever booster vaccination. The chain has TRBV15 and TRBJ2-5; D is ambiguous. The sequence came from a man aged 18 to 29 who received the YFV17D yellow fever vaccine. For the CDR3, the DNA is TGTGCCACCAGCCCCCCCTCCGGGGAGACCCAGTACTTC. Protein product: CATSPPSGETQYF.